The T cell receptor (beta chain) described here comes from a study of blood T cell repertoires in COVID-19 (dated by TCRdb to about 2020). About the study as a whole: Samples covering the acute and convalescent phases of COVID-19 were provided by collaborators in the United States, Italy and Spain. The prospective study material was composed of cDNA or gDNA derived from T cells, B-cell-depleted T cells, or PBMCs. Subjects who had been exposed to COVID-19, were actively infected with it, or had recovered from it provided the deeply sampled blood TCRbeta repertoires that made up the dataset. The repertoires were made available in a free public database intended to serve as a resource for research on the immune response to SARS-CoV-2. The samples were drawn from the first 160 participants of the ongoing ImmuneRACE study and from 950 to 1,500 subjects provided by 6 global collaborators. The sample metadata nearly always contained a de-identified subject ID, COVID-19 status, age in years and sex. HLA class I and class II types, where available, came from metadata supplied by the sample provider rather than from assay-based typing. Study-wide findings and limitations: How much clinical and demographic metadata was included differed by source and by participant, and the metadata was provided uncurated.

The CDR3 contains 15 residues, cysteine and phenylalanine counted. Only the CDR3 part of the read is kept: 45 bases, read in frame from the first base. For this chain, trimming is 2 bases at the V end and 5 bases at the J end, and the number of junction bases without a gene match is 5. CDR1 and CDR2 were assigned from the germline V gene as KGHSH and LQKENI. TCRbeta CDR3 regions were amplified from genomic DNA by means of the immunoSEQ Assay, a bias-controlled multiplex PCR. In the authors' own workflow: Nucleated cell counts per sample were estimated from amplification of reference gene primers within the assay. To quantify the absolute abundance of each unique TCRbeta CDR3 rearrangement, sequence reads were collapsed and filtered. Productive Simpson clonality was computed per sample as the square root of Simpson's diversity index over productive rearrangements. TCRdb took this table from immuneACCESS and kept in-frame rearrangements with V and J called. Such tables lack part of the clones; where checked against another copy, unresolved V genes explain under half of the gap, and the rest is unexplained. The V and J calls and the clone size are those of that table, but D and trimming were determined from the DNA. This sample lists more than 65,000 clones; 82% were detected once. Roughly 13% of the sample is taken by the ten largest.

With respect to this clone: Its antigen specificity is not known. No base qualities exist here, and no much larger clone lies one base off it.

The collaborating institutions used their own protocols to collect whole blood in K2EDTA tubes. For TCRbeta analysis, collaborator samples were shipped as frozen whole blood, as isolated PBMCs, or as DNA extracted from either sample type. Here the chain combines TRBV18 and TRBJ2-5, and TRBD2 matches 10 of the central bases. The sample was peripheral blood. This TCR came from a woman aged 80 or over with acute or convalescent COVID-19. The DNA sequence follows: TGTGCCAGCTCACCAAGAGCTAGCGGGAGTGAGACCCAGTACTTC. It encodes CASSPRASGSETQYF.